This T cell receptor (beta chain) was retrieved from a study of vaccination effects on CD4 cells after COVID-19. Whole-study findings and limits: Missing from the study were early post-infection timepoints, and its convalescent patients were few.

Prior to sequencing, the ViraFEST assay stimulated PBMC with viral peptide pools, which expanded the antigen-specific CD4+ T cells. CD4+ T cell isolation took place after 10 days of culture. Each person got two doses of an mRNA SARS-CoV-2 vaccine, BNT162b2 or mRNA-1273. Recipients of the vaccine had no prior SARS-CoV-2 infection and negative nucleocapsid antibodies. Worth noting for this clone: The antigen is unknown.

Some clones are missing from TCRdb's copy, which holds only in-frame ones; the method was immunoSEQ multiplex PCR. This table has around 24,000 clones, about four fifths appearing once. V was clipped by 7 bases and J by 7 bases, with 15 bases between them. The CDR3 runs 13 residues. Germline loops: CDR1 SGHRS, CDR2 YFSETQ. The specimen comprised CD4+ T cells from PBMCs cultured with SARS-CoV-2 spike peptides, sampled after COVID-19 vaccination. The TCR originated in a human donor who received a COVID-19 vaccine. Some clones in this sample may be carry-over from other donors' samples. The chain recombines TRBV5-1 with TRBJ2-1, with D unclear. CDR3 sequence (DNA): TGCGCCAGCCGGCTTCGAAGCTCTAATGAGCAGTTCTTC. Translation gives CASRLRSSNEQFF.